The T cell receptor (beta chain) under discussion was sequenced for a study of blood T cell repertoires in COVID-19. Study summary: Samples taken during acute and convalescent COVID-19 were collected in the United States, Italy and Spain. PBMCs, B-cell-depleted T cells, or T cells were the source of the cDNA or gDNA that made up the material.

As processed by the authors: Amplified reference gene primers provided the basis for estimating nucleated cell counts. Libraries were prepared by immunoSEQ multiplex PCR; TCRdb keeps only in-frame clonotypes and omits some of them. The DNA was the basis for D and trimming; V, J and clone size are from that table. Of 150,000 to 200,000 clones listed, approximately 86% are singletons. The CDR3 is 12 residues long. J lost 7 bases, V lost 5 bases, and 1 base had no gene match. Germline V gene data show CDR1 as SEHNR and CDR2 as FQNEAQ (reference sequence). J is TRBJ2-2 and V is TRBV7-9; 7 bases match TRBD1. Sample: peripheral blood. The sequence was obtained from a man aged 18 to 30 with acute or convalescent COVID-19. The CDR3 here is CASSGQDGELFF. CDR3 nucleotides: TGTGCCAGCAGCGGACAGGACGGGGAGCTGTTTTTT.